The TCR beta chain described here comes from a study of blood T cells in healthy people across ages. Trimming removed 7 bases at V and 4 bases at J, with 23 bases between. The CDR3 covers 16 residues. From germline, CDR1 is PRHDT and CDR2 FYEKMQ (reference sequence). A second roughly 6 to 11 cycle PCR used barcoded and J-beta primers. Researchers report that each sample yielded at least 3 million CDR3-containing paired-end reads. TCRdb reprocessed the 5' RACE reads with MiXCR, giving one entry per CDR3 protein. The sample has approximately 800,000 distinct CDR3 sequences; 36% are singletons. Findings and caveats of the study: More naive CD4+ cells and higher diversity were found in long-lived than in aged donors.

Drawn from each donor were 8.5 to 10 milliliters of peripheral blood. Per-sample PBMC isolation yielded at least 6.5 million cells. For this clonotype: Its antigen is unknown.

The specimen sequenced was blood. This TCR came from a man between 18 and 35 years old in good health. V gene TRBV13 combines with J gene TRBJ2-7; a weak D match, TRBD2 (5 bases). DNA for the CDR3: TGTGCCAGCATACACATCCGGGATGCAGCTTTTTACGAGCAGTACTTC. It codes for CASIHIRDAAFYEQYF.